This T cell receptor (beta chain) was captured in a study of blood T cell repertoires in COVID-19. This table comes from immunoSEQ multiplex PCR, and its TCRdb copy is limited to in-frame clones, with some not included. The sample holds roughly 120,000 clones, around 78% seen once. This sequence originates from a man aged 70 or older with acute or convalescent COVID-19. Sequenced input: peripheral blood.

CDR3: CASSPGLLARGLDNEQFF. The DNA for the CDR3 is TGTGCCAGCAGCCCCGGACTCTTGGCGCGGGGGTTAGACAATGAGCAGTTCTTC. This chain links TRBV3-1 (or the pseudogene TRBV3-2) with TRBJ2-1; 7 bases line up with TRBD2. Germline CDR1 LGHDT, CDR2 YNNKEL (reference sequence). J lost 5 bases, V lost 4 bases, and 17 bases had no gene match. This CDR3 spans 18 amino acids.